The 22 T cell receptor beta chains listed next were all sequenced from one sample in a study of T cell responses to AZD1222 COVID-19 vaccine. Clones were read by immunoSEQ multiplex PCR, and TCRdb kept only the in-frame ones, dropping some. This table has 95,000 to 150,000 clones, 92% appearing once. The sample in question was peripheral blood, obtained on day 0 of AZD1222 vaccination. Receptors originate from an adult in good health.

The chain is built from TRBV3-1 (or the pseudogene TRBV3-2) and TRBJ2-5; the D call may be TRBD1 or TRBD2 (5 bases each). V was shortened by 6 bases and J by 2 bases, with 16 bases between the two germline ends. Germline CDR1 LGHDT, CDR2 YNNKEL (reference sequence). The CDR3 covers 15 residues. The CDR3 loop reads CASSLGWGMQETQYF. In DNA form, the CDR3 reads TGTGCCAGCAGTCTCGGGTGGGGGATGCAAGAGACCCAGTACTTC.

This sequence joins TRBV7-9 and TRBJ1-2; D remains unclear. The CDR3 totals 13 residues. Germline V lookup: CDR1 SEHNR, CDR2 FQNEAQ (reference sequence). Trimming removed 5 bases at V and 8 bases at J, with 15 bases between. The CDR3 DNA reads TGTGCCAGCAGCCTTGACACCTACGGCGGCTACACCTTC. Its translation: CASSLDTYGGYTF.

The J gene is TRBJ2-1, the V gene TRBV7-2; D gene uncertain. V was trimmed by 1 base and J by 6 bases, leaving 10 bases between them. The CDR3 spans 14 residues. Germline V gene lookup returns CDR1 SGHTA and CDR2 FQGNSA. Here the CDR3 reads CASSLESSSNEQFF. The DNA of the CDR3 is TGTGCCAGCAGCTTAGAGAGTAGCTCCAATGAGCAGTTCTTC.

CDR3 DNA: TGTGCCAGCTCATCGTCCCCGGACAGACGCTCCTACGAGCAGTACTTC. Protein sequence: CASSSSPDRRSYEQYF. The V call is TRBV18, the J call TRBJ2-7, with D perhaps TRBD1 (6 bases). The CDR3 covers 16 residues. With 5 bases removed from V and 0 bases from J, the gap between germline ends came to 17 bases. CDR1 KGHSH and CDR2 LQKENI come from the germline V gene.

The chain combines TRBV3-1 (or the pseudogene TRBV3-2) with TRBJ2-5; no definite D call. The CDR3 spans 12 residues. V gave up 2 bases and J gave up 5 bases, with 6 bases separating them. Germline CDR1 and CDR2: LGHDT and YNNKEL (reference sequence). CDR3 protein: CASSQFLETQYF. CDR3 nucleotide sequence: TGTGCCAGCAGCCAATTCTTGGAGACCCAGTACTTC.

V gene TRBV18 combines with J gene TRBJ2-1, with TRBD1 identical over 8 bases. Unmatched junction bases numbered 6, after V lost 2 bases and J lost 3 bases. Germline V gene data show CDR1 as KGHSH and CDR2 as LQKENI. The CDR3 extends over 16 amino acids. The CDR3 DNA reads TGTGCCAGCTCACCATTACAGGGGGGCGACTACAATGAGCAGTTCTTC. Protein product: CASSPLQGGDYNEQFF.

The chain carries TRBV2 and TRBJ2-3; 10 nucleotides agree with TRBD2. The CDR3 spans 15 residues. CDR1 is SNHLY and CDR2 is FYNNEI in the germline V gene. V lost 6 bases and J lost 2; bases outside the gene matches: 5. CDR3 DNA sequence: TGTGCCAGCAGCGAACTAGCGGGGCACACAGATACGCAGTATTTT. Amino acids: CASSELAGHTDTQYF.

The chain links TRBV27 to TRBJ1-5, with D maybe TRBD1 (5 bases). CDR1 is MNHEY and CDR2 is SMNVEV in the germline V gene (reference sequence). V was pared by 3 bases and J by 5 bases, with 11 bases between. The CDR3 covers 14 residues. CDR3 protein: CASSFGGGHQPQHF. The CDR3 nucleotides read TGTGCCAGCAGTTTCGGGGGAGGTCATCAGCCCCAGCATTTT.

This clone appeared a single time. V is TRBV2 and J is TRBJ1-6; D remains ambiguous. The CDR3 covers 13 residues. The germline CDR1 and CDR2 sequences are SNHLY and FYNNEI. Here the CDR3 DNA reads TGTGCTCAAACTCCGGATAATAATTCACCCCTCCACTTT. Its translation is CAQTPDNNSPLHF.

On this clone itself: This same CDR3 is encoded by further DNA sequences in the sample. CDR3 DNA: TGTGCCAGCAGTGATGGCCAGGGCCGTTCACCCCTCCACTTT. It translates to CASSDGQGRSPLHF. V is TRBV6-1 and J is TRBJ1-6; possibly TRBD1 for D (5 bases). This CDR3 region has 14 residues. Looked up from germline, CDR1 is MNHNS and CDR2 is SASEGT. V shed 3 bases and J shed 9 bases, with 12 bases lying between them.

The chain uses TRBV2 and TRBJ1-1; 9 bases match TRBD1. This CDR3 contains 14 residues. Germline trimming cut 6 bases from V and 5 bases from J; bases unmatched to any gene: 7. Germline V gene sequence: CDR1 SNHLY, CDR2 FYNNEI. The CDR3, as DNA: TGTGCCAGCAGGCGGACAGGGGATGGAACTGAAGCTTTCTTT. It specifies CASRRTGDGTEAFF.

The chain couples TRBV25-1 to TRBJ1-2, with D possibly matching TRBD1 (6 bases). V dropped 3 bases and J dropped 3 bases, with 17 bases sitting between them. The CDR3 totals 16 residues. Germline assignment: CDR1 MGHDK and CDR2 SYGVNS. CDR3 sequence reads: CASSDGWGRGDYGYTF. The CDR3 DNA is TGTGCCAGCAGTGATGGTTGGGGCAGGGGCGACTATGGCTACACCTTC.

The rearrangement uses TRBV29-1 and TRBJ2-1; 10 bases align to TRBD2. In germline, CDR1 is SQVTM, CDR2 ANQGSEA. The CDR3 is 16 residues long. CDR3 bases: TGCCGCGGGGGGGGCCTAGCGGGGGCAATCTACAATGAGCAGTTCTTC. Translating gives CRGGGLAGAIYNEQFF.

The chain combines TRBV7-8 with TRBJ1-3, with D perhaps TRBD1 (5 bases). The CDR3 length is 16 residues. Germline assignment: CDR1 SGHVS and CDR2 FQNEAQ. The V and J ends lost 3 bases and 1 base respectively, with 13 bases between them. Here the CDR3 reads CASSFRRGLSGNTIYF. CDR3 DNA: TGTGCCAGCAGCTTCCGCCGGGGGTTATCTGGAAACACCATATATTTT. Full variable domain (outside the CDR3, taken from reference TRBV7-8 and TRBJ1-3): GAGVSQSPRYKVAKRGQDVALRCDPISGHVSLFWYQQALGQGPEFLTYFQNEAQLDKSGLPSDRFFAERPEGSVSTLKIQRTQQEDSAVYLCASSFRRGLSGNTIYFGEGSWLTVV.

This clone has more than one count but fewer than ten. J is TRBJ2-2 and V is TRBV7-9; the D gene is possibly TRBD1 (6 bases). This CDR3 contains 16 residues. With 6 bases removed from V and 0 bases from J, the gap between germline ends came to 14 bases. CDR1 SEHNR and CDR2 FQNEAQ come from the germline V gene (reference sequence). The CDR3 coding sequence is TGTGCCAGCAGACCCGGACAGACAGCGAACACCGGGGAGCTGTTTTTT. This translates into CASRPGQTANTGELFF.

This clone was observed a single time. The chain uses TRBV18 and TRBJ2-5; unclear D gene. The germline gives CDR1 KGHSH, CDR2 LQKENI. V lost 3 bases and J lost 5, with 13 bases in between. The CDR3 consists of 14 residues. DNA for the CDR3: TGTGCCAGCTCACCGGACCTGGTCGGGGAGACCCAGTACTTC. Its translation: CASSPDLVGETQYF. The whole variable domain, filled in from reference TRBV18 and TRBJ2-5, reads NAGVMQNPRHLVRRRGQEARLRCSPMKGHSHVYWYRQLPEEGLKFMVYLQKENIIDESGMPKERFSAEFPKEGPSILRIQQVVRGDSAAYFCASSPDLVGETQYFGPGTRLLVL.

The chain combines TRBV6-5 with TRBJ2-5; 7 bases are shared with TRBD1. This CDR3 region has 12 residues. The J segment lost 7 bases and the V segment lost 10 bases, leaving 9 bases of the junction unmatched. Germline CDR1 reads MNHEY; CDR2 reads SVGAGI. The CDR3 here is CATGTGVGTQYF. CDR3 DNA: TGTGCCACCGGTACAGGGGTCGGGACCCAGTACTTC.

V is TRBV2 and J is TRBJ2-7, with D perhaps TRBD2 (5 bases). Trimming removed 6 bases from V and 4 bases from J, with 10 bases in between. Germline lookup yields CDR1 SNHLY and CDR2 FYNNEI. The CDR3 covers 12 residues. The CDR3 DNA follows: TGTGCCAGCAGACCCACGGGGTACGAGCAGTACGTC. This gives the protein CASRPTGYEQYV.

The gene calls are TRBV2 and TRBJ1-6, with 10 bases that match TRBD1. CDR3 length equals 14 residues. The junction had 2 bases not matched to a gene; V was cut back by 5 bases and J by 7 bases. The germline CDR1 and CDR2 sequences are SNHLY and FYNNEI. CDR3 nucleotide sequence: TGTGCCAGCAGTAGGGACAGGGGAAATTCACCCCTCCACTTT. Its protein product is CASSRDRGNSPLHF.

The chain employs TRBV25-1 and TRBJ2-4, with TRBD2 matching over 8 bases. The germline V gene encodes CDR1 MGHDK and CDR2 SYGVNS. V gave up 4 bases and J gave up 11 bases; unmatched junction bases: 1. The CDR3 totals 11 residues. The CDR3 loop is CASSAGGVQYF. In DNA form, the CDR3 reads TGTGCCAGCAGTGCCGGGGGGGTTCAGTACTTC.

The chain is built from TRBV18 and TRBJ2-7; the match to TRBD1 covers 9 bases. The CDR3 is 16 residues long. Unmatched junction bases numbered 13, after V lost 6 bases and J lost 4 bases. Germline lookup yields CDR1 KGHSH and CDR2 LQKENI. The CDR3 loop reads CASSPDLSGTGYEQYV. CDR3 coding DNA: TGTGCCAGCTCGCCTGACCTGTCCGGGACAGGGTACGAGCAGTACGTC.

The V gene is TRBV30, the J gene TRBJ1-1; D not certain. There are 11 residues in the CDR3. V lost 0 bases, J lost 7 bases, and 6 bases lay in between. Germline values: CDR1 GTSNPN, CDR2 SVGIG (reference sequence). The chain's CDR3 is CAWSVRLEAFF. The CDR3 coding sequence is TGTGCCTGGAGTGTAAGGCTTGAAGCTTTCTTT. Complete variable domain (other parts from reference TRBV30 and TRBJ1-1): SQTIHQWPATLVQPVGSPLSLECTVEGTSNPNLYWYRQAAGRGLQLLFYSVGIGQISSEVPQNLSASRPQDRQFILSSKKLLLSDSGFYLCAWSVRLEAFFGQGTRLTVV.